A selection of T cell receptor beta chains follows, all from one sample in a study of technical replicates of blood from a few donors. TCRdb keeps only in-frame clones here, not all; method: immunoSEQ multiplex PCR. Among under 15,000 clones listed, over 70% were seen once. Sequencing used PBMCs. Source of these receptors: a human donor in good health. Each CDR3 is given with its conserved first and last residue. D genes are given only for firm matches. Only part of the rows carry a size: once, few, many, or a class if the clone is expanded.

J gene: TRBJ2-2; clone size: .; V gene: TRBV6-1; D gene: .; CDR3 DNA: TGTGCCAGCAGTCGGGACACCGGGGAGCTGTTTTTT; CDR3 protein: CASSRDTGELFF
J gene: TRBJ1-4; clone size: .; V gene: TRBV5-1; D gene: .; CDR3 DNA: TGCGCCAGCAGCTTGCTAGGTGCAACTAATGAAAAACTGTTTTTT; CDR3 protein: CASSLLGATNEKLFF
J gene: TRBJ1-5; clone size: .; V gene: TRBV27; D gene: TRBD1; CDR3 DNA: TGTGCCACCGGGGTGGGGACAGGGCAAAGCAATCAGCCCCAGCATTTT; CDR3 protein: CATGVGTGQSNQPQHF
J gene: TRBJ2-1; clone size: .; V gene: TRBV6-6; D gene: TRBD1; CDR3 DNA: TGTGCCAGCAGTTCACAGGGGGCCTACAATGAGCAGTTCTTC; CDR3 protein: CASSSQGAYNEQFF
J gene: TRBJ2-3; clone size: once; V gene: TRBV14; D gene: TRBD2; CDR3 DNA: TGTGCCAGCAGCCAAGATGGCCCCCTAGCGGGGGTGGGAGATACGCAGTATTTT; CDR3 protein: CASSQDGPLAGVGDTQYF
J gene: TRBJ2-1; clone size: .; V gene: TRBV19; D gene: .; CDR3 DNA: TGTGCCAGTAGTCGGTCCCCGGCTAGCCTTCCCTACAATGAGCAGTTCTTC; CDR3 protein: CASSRSPASLPYNEQFF
J gene: TRBJ2-7; clone size: .; V gene: TRBV27; D gene: TRBD1; CDR3 DNA: TGTGCCAGCAGTCGGACAGGAGACTACGAGCAGTACTTC; CDR3 protein: CASSRTGDYEQYF
J gene: TRBJ2-7; clone size: .; V gene: TRBV27; D gene: TRBD1; CDR3 DNA: TGTGCCAGCAGTTACAGGGGCGGCTCCTACGAGCAGTACTTC; CDR3 protein: CASSYRGGSYEQYF
J gene: TRBJ1-3; clone size: .; V gene: TRBV4-2; D gene: .; CDR3 DNA: TGTGCCAGCGGCCAGTTACCAGCGGGACTAGGTTCTGGAAACACCATATATTTT; CDR3 protein: CASGQLPAGLGSGNTIYF
J gene: TRBJ2-1; clone size: few; V gene: TRBV5-1; D gene: .; CDR3 DNA: TGCGCCAGCAGCCCGCGGTCCGGGAGCGGCAATGAGCAGTTCTTC; CDR3 protein: CASSPRSGSGNEQFF
J gene: TRBJ2-7; clone size: .; V gene: TRBV6-5; D gene: .; CDR3 DNA: TGTGCCAGCAGCTTCCCGGGACAAAAAGATGAGCAGTACTTC; CDR3 protein: CASSFPGQKDEQYF
J gene: TRBJ2-3; clone size: .; V gene: TRBV4-2; D gene: TRBD2; CDR3 DNA: TGTGCCAGCAGCCAAACACAACCGGGACTAGCGGGAGGGCCCCAAGATACGCAGTATTTT; CDR3 protein: CASSQTQPGLAGGPQDTQYF
J gene: TRBJ2-7; clone size: few; V gene: TRBV6-1; D gene: TRBD1; CDR3 DNA: TGTGCCAGCAGTCCTCCACGTCAGGGGGCTTACGAGCAGTACTTC; CDR3 protein: CASSPPRQGAYEQYF
J gene: TRBJ1-2; clone size: few; V gene: TRBV6-5; D gene: .; CDR3 DNA: TGTGCCAGCAGTTACTCCCGGGAGGGGAACTATGGCTACACCTTC; CDR3 protein: CASSYSREGNYGYTF
J gene: TRBJ1-1; clone size: .; V gene: TRBV6-5; D gene: TRBD1; CDR3 DNA: TGTGCCAGCAGCCACAGGGGGGAGACTGAAGCTTTCTTT; CDR3 protein: CASSHRGETEAFF
J gene: TRBJ2-1; clone size: .; V gene: TRBV5-6; D gene: .; CDR3 DNA: TGTGCCAGCAGCTTGTTAGGCCGAAGAGGTGAGCAGTTCTTC; CDR3 protein: CASSLLGRRGEQFF
J gene: TRBJ2-2; clone size: .; V gene: TRBV30; D gene: TRBD1; CDR3 DNA: TGTGCCTGGAGTGCAAATGACAGGGACACCGGGGAGCTGTTTTTT; CDR3 protein: CAWSANDRDTGELFF
J gene: TRBJ1-2; clone size: .; V gene: TRBV4-1; D gene: .; CDR3 DNA: TGCGCCAGCAGCCAAGGTCACGTCGGCGGGGCCAACTATGGCTACACCTTC; CDR3 protein: CASSQGHVGGANYGYTF
J gene: TRBJ2-5; clone size: .; V gene: TRBV25-1; D gene: TRBD1; CDR3 DNA: TGTGCCAGCAGTGAATATTTCGGGACAGGGGGCGCGGAGACCCAGTACTTC; CDR3 protein: CASSEYFGTGGAETQYF
J gene: TRBJ2-7; clone size: once; V gene: TRBV5-8; D gene: TRBD1; CDR3 DNA: TGTGCCAGCAGCACCGGGACAGGGGCCTACGAGCAGTACTTC; CDR3 protein: CASSTGTGAYEQYF
J gene: TRBJ2-1; clone size: .; V gene: TRBV11-3; D gene: .; CDR3 DNA: TGTGCCAGCATCGCGGATTACAATGAGCAGTTCTTC; CDR3 protein: CASIADYNEQFF
J gene: TRBJ2-7; clone size: .; V gene: TRBV15; D gene: TRBD1; CDR3 DNA: TGTGCCACCAGCAGTGCGGCCGGGACAGGGGCTGACGAGCAGTACTTC; CDR3 protein: CATSSAAGTGADEQYF
J gene: TRBJ1-4; clone size: .; V gene: TRBV7-7; D gene: TRBD1; CDR3 DNA: TGTGCCAGCAGCTTAGGGACAGGGGTTAATGAAAAACTGTTTTTT; CDR3 protein: CASSLGTGVNEKLFF
J gene: TRBJ2-7; clone size: .; V gene: TRBV6-5; D gene: TRBD1; CDR3 DNA: TGTGCCAGCAGTTCCTCTCCAGGGACAGTCTCCTACGAGCAGTACTTC; CDR3 protein: CASSSSPGTVSYEQYF
J gene: TRBJ1-2; clone size: .; V gene: TRBV18; D gene: .; CDR3 DNA: TGTGCCAGCTCACCGGGCCAGGGCTATGGCTACACCTTC; CDR3 protein: CASSPGQGYGYTF
J gene: TRBJ2-3; clone size: .; V gene: TRBV5-1; D gene: TRBD2; CDR3 DNA: TGCGCCAGCAGCATCGGACTAGCGGGAGGGTCCACAGATACGCAGTATTTT; CDR3 protein: CASSIGLAGGSTDTQYF
J gene: TRBJ1-5; clone size: .; V gene: TRBV29-1; D gene: TRBD1; CDR3 DNA: TGCAGCGTTAGACAGGGGGCGCCCGATCAGCCCCAGCATTTT; CDR3 protein: CSVRQGAPDQPQHF
J gene: TRBJ1-1; clone size: few; V gene: TRBV29-1; D gene: .; CDR3 DNA: TGCAGCGCCCGTGGGGGGGGTCAAGCTTTCTTT; CDR3 protein: CSARGGGQAFF
J gene: TRBJ2-3; clone size: .; V gene: TRBV27; D gene: .; CDR3 DNA: TGTGCCAGCAGTCTGATTATATCCCCGACAGGCACAGATACGCAGTATTTT; CDR3 protein: CASSLIISPTGTDTQYF
J gene: TRBJ2-7; clone size: .; V gene: TRBV25-1; D gene: .; CDR3 DNA: TGTGCCAGCTCTCCCGCACGGACAGCCCACGAGCAGTACTTC; CDR3 protein: CASSPARTAHEQYF
J gene: TRBJ2-5; clone size: .; V gene: TRBV6-5; D gene: TRBD2; CDR3 DNA: TGTGCCAGCAGTTGGACCGGGACTAGCGGCCAAGAGACCCAGTACTTC; CDR3 protein: CASSWTGTSGQETQYF
J gene: TRBJ1-5; clone size: few; V gene: TRBV6-1; D gene: TRBD1; CDR3 DNA: TGTGCCAGCAGTGACTTCGGACAGGGTAATCAGCCCCAGCATTTT; CDR3 protein: CASSDFGQGNQPQHF
J gene: TRBJ2-5; clone size: .; V gene: TRBV4-1; D gene: .; CDR3 DNA: TGCGCCAGCAGCCAAGATTTTTGGCTAGTGGGTCGAGAGACCCAGTACTTC; CDR3 protein: CASSQDFWLVGRETQYF
J gene: TRBJ2-7; clone size: .; V gene: TRBV7-3; D gene: TRBD2; CDR3 DNA: TGTGCCAGCAGCTTAACGGCTAGCGGCCTCTACGAGCAGTACTTC; CDR3 protein: CASSLTASGLYEQYF
J gene: TRBJ1-1; clone size: .; V gene: TRBV19; D gene: .; CDR3 DNA: TGTGCCAGTAGCGACAGGTTGAACACTGAAGCTTTCTTT; CDR3 protein: CASSDRLNTEAFF
J gene: TRBJ2-1; clone size: few; V gene: TRBV5-1; D gene: .; CDR3 DNA: TGCGCCAGCAGCTTGGGACAAACGGATGAGCAGTTCTTC; CDR3 protein: CASSLGQTDEQFF
J gene: TRBJ2-5; clone size: .; V gene: TRBV7-7; D gene: .; CDR3 DNA: TGTGCCAGCAGCTTAGGGGAGGAAGAGACCCAGTACTTC; CDR3 protein: CASSLGEEETQYF
J gene: TRBJ1-1; clone size: .; V gene: TRBV30; D gene: TRBD1; CDR3 DNA: TGTGCCGGGACAGGGGATGGCGGCAACACTGAAGCTTTCTTT; CDR3 protein: CAGTGDGGNTEAFF
J gene: TRBJ1-2; clone size: .; V gene: TRBV30; D gene: TRBD1; CDR3 DNA: TGTGCCTGGGCGACAGGGAGCTATGGCTACACCTTC; CDR3 protein: CAWATGSYGYTF
J gene: TRBJ1-1; clone size: .; V gene: TRBV20-1; D gene: TRBD1; CDR3 DNA: TGCAGTGCTTTAGGGACAGGGGAAGCTTTCTTT; CDR3 protein: CSALGTGEAFF
J gene: TRBJ2-7; clone size: .; V gene: TRBV10-1; D gene: .; CDR3 DNA: TGCGCCAGCAGCCCTAGCTACTTCTCCTACGAGCAGTACTTC; CDR3 protein: CASSPSYFSYEQYF
J gene: TRBJ2-3; clone size: .; V gene: TRBV6-1; D gene: .; CDR3 DNA: TGTGCCAGCACAGGACAGTTCACAGATACGCAGTATTTT; CDR3 protein: CASTGQFTDTQYF
J gene: TRBJ2-3; clone size: .; V gene: TRBV30; D gene: TRBD2; CDR3 DNA: TGTGCCTGGAGGATAGGGGGGGGACTAGCGGGAGTTCCAGATACGCAGTATTTT; CDR3 protein: CAWRIGGGLAGVPDTQYF
J gene: TRBJ2-4; clone size: .; V gene: TRBV5-1; D gene: .; CDR3 DNA: TGCGCCAGCAGCTTGGACTTAGCCAAAAACATTCAGTACTTC; CDR3 protein: CASSLDLAKNIQYF
J gene: TRBJ1-4; clone size: .; V gene: TRBV4-1; D gene: .; CDR3 DNA: TGCGCCAGCAGCCAAGGGGGGCAGTTAAATGAAAAACTGTTTTTT; CDR3 protein: CASSQGGQLNEKLFF
J gene: TRBJ1-2; clone size: .; V gene: TRBV2; D gene: TRBD1; CDR3 DNA: TGTGCCAGCAGTTCCCGGACAGGCGACTATGGCTACACCTTC; CDR3 protein: CASSSRTGDYGYTF
J gene: TRBJ2-6; clone size: few; V gene: TRBV5-1; D gene: .; CDR3 DNA: TGCGCCAGCCTTCCCTTTCCCGGGGCCAACGTCCTGACTTTC; CDR3 protein: CASLPFPGANVLTF
J gene: TRBJ2-7; clone size: .; V gene: TRBV10-2; D gene: TRBD1; CDR3 DNA: TGCGCCACTGGACAGGGCGACGAGCAGTACTTC; CDR3 protein: CATGQGDEQYF
J gene: TRBJ1-1; clone size: .; V gene: TRBV10-1; D gene: .; CDR3 DNA: TGCGCCAGCAGTGTGGGTGACAGCCCTAGGGGCACTGAAGCTTTCTTT; CDR3 protein: CASSVGDSPRGTEAFF
J gene: TRBJ1-5; clone size: .; V gene: TRBV29-1; D gene: .; CDR3 DNA: TGCAGCGTTGGATACGGGGGCAATCAGCCCCAGCATTTT; CDR3 protein: CSVGYGGNQPQHF
J gene: TRBJ2-1; clone size: .; V gene: TRBV6-4; D gene: .; CDR3 DNA: TGTGCCAGCAGTGACAAACGGAGAGGGAAAAATGAGCAGTTCTTC; CDR3 protein: CASSDKRRGKNEQFF
J gene: TRBJ2-4; clone size: few; V gene: TRBV6-6; D gene: .; CDR3 DNA: TGTGCCAGCAGACAGGAAAACATTCAGTACTTC; CDR3 protein: CASRQENIQYF
J gene: TRBJ1-1; clone size: .; V gene: TRBV7-9; D gene: .; CDR3 DNA: TGTGCCAGCAGCTTCGAACAGGGGAACACTGAAGCTTTCTTT; CDR3 protein: CASSFEQGNTEAFF
J gene: TRBJ2-7; clone size: .; V gene: TRBV4-1; D gene: TRBD2; CDR3 DNA: TGCGCCAGCAGCGTGGGACTAGCGGGTTCCTACGAGCAGTACTTC; CDR3 protein: CASSVGLAGSYEQYF
J gene: TRBJ2-7; clone size: .; V gene: TRBV21-1; D gene: .; CDR3 DNA: TGTGCCAGCAGCAACCGGGACAGAAGTATCTACGAGCAGTACTTC; CDR3 protein: CASSNRDRSIYEQYF